The T cell receptor beta chain described here comes from a study of T cell responses to AZD1222 COVID-19 vaccine. Study observations and caveats: Most donors were white British, females outnumbered males, and clonal diversity was possibly underestimated. Repertoires were obtained solely post-peak T cell response. CD4 TCRs associated with vaccination spanned spike, dominating at 160-218 and 743-854.

Sequenced by immunoSEQ multiplex PCR; TCRdb stores in-frame clones only, minus some. Among about 76,000 clones listed, more than 70% were seen once. The CDR3 sequence is 14 residues long. The germline CDR1 and CDR2 sequences are SEHNR and FQNEAQ (reference sequence). V was clipped by 5 bases and J by 8 bases; unmatched bases: 10. This clone came up once. Its target is unknown. This TCR came from an adult in good health. This chain links TRBV7-9 with TRBJ1-2; 8 nucleotides agree with TRBD1. The material sequenced was peripheral blood, taken on day 0 of AZD1222 vaccination. Here the CDR3 DNA reads TGTGCCAGCAGCCCCCAGGGGGCGATGGGAGGCTACACCTTC. Protein sequence: CASSPQGAMGGYTF.